This T cell receptor (beta chain) was sequenced during a study of OX40 agonist ivuxolimab in advanced cancers. Background for the entire study: Ivuxolimab, which targeted the costimulatory receptor OX40 (CD134), was an agonistic, fully human IgG2 monoclonal antibody. The monotherapy dose-escalation portion (N of about 52 patients) of the phase I ivuxolimab trial is reported in the paper. Partial responses occurred in three dose-escalation patients: two with cutaneous melanoma and one with hepatocellular carcinoma. In the dose-escalation cohort, nearly 85% of patients were male, and the mean age was roughly 60 years with a range of roughly 20 to 85. Peripheral TCRbeta sequencing aimed to test whether ivuxolimab altered TCR sequence diversity and caused clonal T-cell expansion. Prior anti-PD-1, anti-PD-L1 or anti-CTLA-4 therapy was permitted, and about two fifths of dose-escalation patients had received checkpoint inhibitors. Of the roughly 52 dose-escalation patients, hepatocellular carcinoma was present in approximately 20, melanoma in approximately 15, renal cell carcinoma in 9 and head and neck cancer in 9. Intravenous ivuxolimab was administered to patients every 2 weeks at six dose levels: 0.01, 0.1, 0.3, 1.5, 3 and 10 mg/kg.

Results the study describes overall, beyond this receptor: Low levels of normalized T-cell clonal expansion were also shown by some nonresponding patients. In the 0.1-3.0 mg/kg groups, partial responders were among the patients with the lowest normalized peripheral clonal expansion, particularly in CD8+ T cells. Clonal expansion of both CD4+ and CD8+ blood T cells was observed from baseline to week 6 at doses 0.1 to 3.0 mg/kg. After ivuxolimab, CD8+ T cells had more expanded clones than CD4+ T cells on average. The antigen specificity of the clonally expanded peripheral T cells was not determined.

On this clone: Its target antigen remains unknown. Base qualities are not recorded, but no much larger clone differs from it by a single base.

To sequence the TCRbeta CDR3 region, genomic DNA was isolated from the sorted cells. The immunoSEQ Assay was used to sequence the TCRbeta CDR3 regions. TCRdb carries this immuneACCESS record with in-frame sequences only. Its versions omit some clonotypes, under half of them owing to an unresolved V gene in the studies checked, with the rest unexplained. The sample table contains tens of thousands of clones; only one count was recorded for under 95% of them. Jointly, the top ten make up 0.43% of the sample. Patients with a history of autoimmune disease or receiving systemic immunosuppression were excluded from the trial. Peripheral blood for TCR sequencing was drawn from every dose cohort at baseline, at cycle 4 day 1 and at cycle 7 day 1. Samples were obtained from an open-label, multicenter, first-in-human phase I dose-escalation trial of ivuxolimab. Adults with locally advanced or metastatic melanoma, renal cell carcinoma, hepatocellular carcinoma or head and neck squamous cell carcinoma were enrolled in the trial. Before TCR sequencing, CD4+ and CD8+ T cells were separately sorted from peripheral blood.

The sample was CD4+ or CD8+ T cells sorted from blood, taken in a trial of the OX40 agonist ivuxolimab. The receptor comes from an adult with an advanced solid tumor such as melanoma, head and neck, liver or kidney cancer.

Here the CDR3 is given as CASSLTVFGYTF. The DNA reads TGTGCCAGCAGCTTGACAGTCTTCGGCTACACCTTC. The chain is assembled from TRBV5-8 and TRBJ1-2; no D segment can be confidently identified. The CDR3 holds 12 amino acids from the cysteine to the phenylalanine. Only CDR3 DNA remains: 36 bases, in frame from the first base. The germline V gene provides CDR1 SGHTS and CDR2 YDEGEE. The trim is 1 base for V and 8 bases for J, with a gap of 9 bases between the germline ends.